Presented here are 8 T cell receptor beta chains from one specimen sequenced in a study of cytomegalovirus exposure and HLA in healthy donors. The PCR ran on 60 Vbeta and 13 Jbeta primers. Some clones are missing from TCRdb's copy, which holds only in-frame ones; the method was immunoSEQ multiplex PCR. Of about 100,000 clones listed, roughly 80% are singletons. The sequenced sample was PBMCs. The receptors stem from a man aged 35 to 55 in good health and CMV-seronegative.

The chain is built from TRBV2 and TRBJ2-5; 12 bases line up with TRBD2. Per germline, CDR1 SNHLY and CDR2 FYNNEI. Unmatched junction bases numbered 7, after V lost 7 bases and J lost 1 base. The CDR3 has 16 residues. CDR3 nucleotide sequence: TGTGCCAGCACGAGCTTACTAGCGGGGGGCCAAGAGACCCAGTACTTC. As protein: CASTSLLAGGQETQYF. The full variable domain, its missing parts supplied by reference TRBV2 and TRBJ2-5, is EPEVTQTPSHQVTQMGQEVILRCVPISNHLYFYWYRQILGQKVEFLVSFYNNEISEKSEIFDDQFSVERPDGSNFTLKIRSTKLEDSAMYFCASTSLLAGGQETQYFGPGTRLLVL.

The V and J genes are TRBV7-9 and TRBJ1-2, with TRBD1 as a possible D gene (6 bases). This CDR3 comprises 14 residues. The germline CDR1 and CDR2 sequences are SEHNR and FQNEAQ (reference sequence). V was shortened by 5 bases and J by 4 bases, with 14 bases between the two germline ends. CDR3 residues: CASSGPGDVYGYTF. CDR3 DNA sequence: TGTGCCAGCAGCGGTCCAGGGGACGTCTATGGCTACACCTTC.

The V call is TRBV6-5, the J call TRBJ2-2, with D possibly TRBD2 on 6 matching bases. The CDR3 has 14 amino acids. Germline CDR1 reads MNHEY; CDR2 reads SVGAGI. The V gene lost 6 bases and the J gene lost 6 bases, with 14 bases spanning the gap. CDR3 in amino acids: CASSAGSAPGELFF. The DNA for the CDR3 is TGTGCCAGCAGCGCCGGGAGCGCGCCCGGGGAGCTGTTTTTT.

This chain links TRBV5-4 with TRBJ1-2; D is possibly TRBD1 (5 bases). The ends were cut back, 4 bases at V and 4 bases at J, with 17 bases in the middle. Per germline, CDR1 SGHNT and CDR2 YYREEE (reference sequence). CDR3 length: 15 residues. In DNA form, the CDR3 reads TGTGCCAGCAGCCAGGACATCTTAGGGGTCTATGGCTACACCTTC. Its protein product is CASSQDILGVYGYTF.

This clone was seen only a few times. This chain's CDR3 is CASSFTGTGNEKLFF. The CDR3 bases are TGTGCCAGCAGCTTCACCGGGACAGGGAATGAAAAACTGTTTTTT. The chain is built from TRBV7-8 and TRBJ1-4; 9 positions match TRBD1. The CDR3 runs 15 residues. Germline-derived CDR1 and CDR2 are SGHVS and FQNEAQ. V lost 3 bases and J lost 5; bases outside the gene matches: 4. Complete variable domain (other parts from reference TRBV7-8 and TRBJ1-4): GAGVSQSPRYKVAKRGQDVALRCDPISGHVSLFWYQQALGQGPEFLTYFQNEAQLDKSGLPSDRFFAERPEGSVSTLKIQRTQQEDSAVYLCASSFTGTGNEKLFFGSGTQLSVL.

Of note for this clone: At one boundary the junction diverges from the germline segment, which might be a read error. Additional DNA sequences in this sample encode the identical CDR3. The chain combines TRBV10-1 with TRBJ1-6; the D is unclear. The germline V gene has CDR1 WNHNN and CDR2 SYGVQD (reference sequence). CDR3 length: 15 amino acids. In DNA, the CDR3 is TGCGCCAGCAGCAGGAAGATACCTAATAATTCCCCCCTCCACTTT. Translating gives CASSRKIPNNSPLHF.

CDR3 sequence (DNA): TGCAGCGTGGGACAGGGTTGGGATGAGCAGTTCTTC. Amino acid sequence: CSVGQGWDEQFF. The chain links TRBV29-1 to TRBJ2-1, with TRBD1 matching 9 bases. The CDR3 sequence is 12 residues long. Germline V gives CDR1 SQVTM, CDR2 ANQGSEA. V lost 6 bases, J lost 8 bases, and 5 bases stayed unmatched.

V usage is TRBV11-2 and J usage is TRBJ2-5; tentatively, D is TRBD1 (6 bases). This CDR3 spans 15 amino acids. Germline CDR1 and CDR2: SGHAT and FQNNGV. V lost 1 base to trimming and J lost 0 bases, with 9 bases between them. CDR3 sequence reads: CASSLVGANQETQYF. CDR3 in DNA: TGTGCCAGCAGCTTAGTGGGGGCTAACCAAGAGACCCAGTACTTC.